This TCR beta chain is drawn from a study of response to subunit inactivated influenza vaccine (dated by TCRdb to about 2018). About the investigation overall: Deep quantitative T cell receptor repertoire profiling was used in the study to track responses to a trivalent subunit inactivated influenza vaccine. The study at large found these results: The authors suggested that each seasonal influenza vaccination may recruit only a limited number of new T cells.

The library was obtained by RT-PCR. Sequenced using an Illumina HiSeq 2500. The public reads were reanalyzed by TCRdb: fastp trimming at Q25, MiXCR alignment, in-frame beta chains only. Entries are consolidated by CDR3 protein sequence, retaining the most common genes and DNA. This sample lists 450,000 to 600,000 distinct CDR3 sequences; approximately 15% were detected once. About 3% of the sample rests with the top ten. On this clonotype itself: It lacks a known antigen. No base quality information exists; no much larger clone differs at one position.

This TCR was sampled from a man in his fifties or sixties who received an inactivated influenza vaccine. Donor details come from another sample of the same person, matched by shared clones. The sample here was CD4+ T cells sorted from PBMCs, taken around 2 years after vaccination.

The DNA sequence is given as TGCGCCAGCAGCCAAGGGACTTGGATCCCGGGCTCTGAAGCTTTCTTT. Translated, this is CASSQGTWIPGSEAFF. The sequence joins TRBV4-3 to TRBJ1-1; no D gene can be assigned with confidence. The CDR3 runs 16 amino acids, cysteine and phenylalanine included. Of all the DNA, just the CDR3 is kept, 48 bases in frame from base 1. In the germline V gene, CDR1 corresponds to LGHNA and CDR2 to YSLEER. Deletion took 1 base off V and 6 bases off J, with a span of 18 bases between the germline ends.